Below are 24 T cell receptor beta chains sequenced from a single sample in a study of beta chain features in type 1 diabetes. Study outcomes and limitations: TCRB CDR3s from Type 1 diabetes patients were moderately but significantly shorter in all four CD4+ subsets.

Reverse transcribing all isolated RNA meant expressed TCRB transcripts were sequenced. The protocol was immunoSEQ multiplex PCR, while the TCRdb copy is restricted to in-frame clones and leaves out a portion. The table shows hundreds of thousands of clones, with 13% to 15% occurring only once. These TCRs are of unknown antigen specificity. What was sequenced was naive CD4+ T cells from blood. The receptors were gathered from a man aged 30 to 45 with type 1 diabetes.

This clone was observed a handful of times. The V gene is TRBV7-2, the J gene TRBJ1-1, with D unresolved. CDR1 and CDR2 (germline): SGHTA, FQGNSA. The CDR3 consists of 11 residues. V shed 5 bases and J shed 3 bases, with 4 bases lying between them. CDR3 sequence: CASSPYTEAFF. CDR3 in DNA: TGTGCCAGCAGCCCCTACACTGAAGCTTTCTTT.

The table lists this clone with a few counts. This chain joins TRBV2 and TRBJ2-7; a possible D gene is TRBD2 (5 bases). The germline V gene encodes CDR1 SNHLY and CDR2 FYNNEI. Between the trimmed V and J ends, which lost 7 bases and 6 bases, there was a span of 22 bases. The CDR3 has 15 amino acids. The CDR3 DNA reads TGTGCCAGCATCCGAGAGCACTCCCCTGAGGGCGAGCAGTACTTC. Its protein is CASIREHSPEGEQYF.

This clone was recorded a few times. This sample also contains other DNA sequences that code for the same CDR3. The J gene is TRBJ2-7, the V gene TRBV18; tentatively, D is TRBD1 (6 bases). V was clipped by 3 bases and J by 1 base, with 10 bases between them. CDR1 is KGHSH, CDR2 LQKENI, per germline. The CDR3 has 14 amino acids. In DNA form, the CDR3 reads TGTGCCAGCTCACCGGGACAAGGATCCTACGAGCAGTACTTC. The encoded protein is CASSPGQGSYEQYF.

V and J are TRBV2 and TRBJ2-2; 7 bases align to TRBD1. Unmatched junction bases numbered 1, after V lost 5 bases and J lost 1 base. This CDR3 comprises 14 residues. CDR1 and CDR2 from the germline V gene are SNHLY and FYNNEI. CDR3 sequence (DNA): TGTGCCAGCAGTCGGGACAGGAACACCGGGGAGCTGTTTTTT. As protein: CASSRDRNTGELFF. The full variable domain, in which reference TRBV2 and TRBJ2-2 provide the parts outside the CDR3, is EPEVTQTPSHQVTQMGQEVILRCVPISNHLYFYWYRQILGQKVEFLVSFYNNEISEKSEIFDDQFSVERPDGSNFTLKIRSTKLEDSAMYFCASSRDRNTGELFFGEGSRLTVL.

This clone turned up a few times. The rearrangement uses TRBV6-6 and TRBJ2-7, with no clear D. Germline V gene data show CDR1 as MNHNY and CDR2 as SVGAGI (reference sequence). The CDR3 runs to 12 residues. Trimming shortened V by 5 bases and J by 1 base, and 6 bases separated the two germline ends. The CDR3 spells CASSPGSYEQYF. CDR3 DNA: TGTGCCAGCAGTCCCGGGTCCTACGAGCAGTACTTC.

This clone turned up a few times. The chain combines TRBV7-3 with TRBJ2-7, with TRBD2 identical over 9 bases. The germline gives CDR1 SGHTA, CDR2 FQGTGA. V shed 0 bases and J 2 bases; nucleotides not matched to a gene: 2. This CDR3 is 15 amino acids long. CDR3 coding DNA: TGTGCCAGCAGCTTAACTAGCGGGAGTGCCTACGAGCAGTACTTC. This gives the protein CASSLTSGSAYEQYF.

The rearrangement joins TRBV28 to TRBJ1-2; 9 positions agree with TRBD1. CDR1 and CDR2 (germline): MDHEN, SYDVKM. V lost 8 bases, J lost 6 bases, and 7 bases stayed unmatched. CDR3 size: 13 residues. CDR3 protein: CASVGTGYDGYTF. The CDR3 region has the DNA TGTGCCAGCGTCGGGACAGGGTACGATGGCTACACCTTC.

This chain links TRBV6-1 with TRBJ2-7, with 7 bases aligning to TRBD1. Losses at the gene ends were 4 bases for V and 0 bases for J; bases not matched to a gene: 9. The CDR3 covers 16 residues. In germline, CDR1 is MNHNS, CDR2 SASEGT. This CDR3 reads CASSVFSGTASYEQYF. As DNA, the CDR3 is TGTGCCAGCAGTGTGTTCTCCGGGACAGCCTCCTACGAGCAGTACTTC.

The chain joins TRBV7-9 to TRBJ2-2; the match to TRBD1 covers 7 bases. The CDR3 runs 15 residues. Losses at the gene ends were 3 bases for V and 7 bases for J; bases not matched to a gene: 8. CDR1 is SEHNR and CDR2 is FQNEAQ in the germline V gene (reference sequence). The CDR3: CASSFPNRGSGELFF. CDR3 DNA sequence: TGTGCCAGCAGCTTCCCAAACAGGGGAAGCGGGGAGCTGTTTTTT.

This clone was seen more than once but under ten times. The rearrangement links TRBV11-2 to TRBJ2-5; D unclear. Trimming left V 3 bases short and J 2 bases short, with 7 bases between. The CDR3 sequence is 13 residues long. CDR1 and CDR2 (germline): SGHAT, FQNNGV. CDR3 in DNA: TGTGCCAGCAGCTTTAGTTTTCAAGAGACCCAGTACTTC. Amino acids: CASSFSFQETQYF.

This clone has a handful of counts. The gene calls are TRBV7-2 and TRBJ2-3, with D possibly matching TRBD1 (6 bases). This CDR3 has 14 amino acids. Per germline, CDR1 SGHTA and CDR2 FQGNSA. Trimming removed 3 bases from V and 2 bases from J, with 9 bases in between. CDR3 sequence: CASSFRDTTDTQYF. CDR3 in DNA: TGTGCCAGCAGCTTCCGGGACACCACAGATACGCAGTATTTT.

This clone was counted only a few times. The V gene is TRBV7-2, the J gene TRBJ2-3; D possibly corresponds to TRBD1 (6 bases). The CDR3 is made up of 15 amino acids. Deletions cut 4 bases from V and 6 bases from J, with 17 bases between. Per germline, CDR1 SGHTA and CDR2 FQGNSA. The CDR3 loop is CASSSLGQPGDTQYF. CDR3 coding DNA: TGTGCCAGCAGCTCTCTTGGACAGCCAGGGGATACGCAGTATTTT.

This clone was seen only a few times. The DNA for the CDR3 is TGTGCCAGCAGCTTAACGGGAGGGGAGACCCAGTACTTC. Translating gives CASSLTGGETQYF. The J gene is TRBJ2-5, the V gene TRBV7-8, with 8 nucleotides matching TRBD2. Germline loops: CDR1 SGHVS, CDR2 FQNEAQ. With V trimmed by 2 bases and J by 5 bases, 1 base remained unmatched. The CDR3 contains 13 residues.

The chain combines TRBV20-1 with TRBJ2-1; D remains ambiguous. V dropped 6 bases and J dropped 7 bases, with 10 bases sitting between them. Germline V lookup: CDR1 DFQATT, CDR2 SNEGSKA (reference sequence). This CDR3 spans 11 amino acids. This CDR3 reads CSADSTNEQFF. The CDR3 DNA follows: TGCAGTGCCGACTCAACGAATGAGCAGTTCTTC.

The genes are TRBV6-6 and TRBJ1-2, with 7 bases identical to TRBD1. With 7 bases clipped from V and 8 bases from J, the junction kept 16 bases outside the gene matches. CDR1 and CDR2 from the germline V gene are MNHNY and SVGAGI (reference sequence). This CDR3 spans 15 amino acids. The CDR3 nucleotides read TGTGCCAGCACTCAAAGGTTGGGACAGACTCAAGGCTACACCTTC. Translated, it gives CASTQRLGQTQGYTF.

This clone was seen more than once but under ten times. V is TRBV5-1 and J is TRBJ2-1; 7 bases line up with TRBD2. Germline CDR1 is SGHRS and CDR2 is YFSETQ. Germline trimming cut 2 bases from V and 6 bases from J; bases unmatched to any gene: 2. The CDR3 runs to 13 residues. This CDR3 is CASSLGRGNEQFF. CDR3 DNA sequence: TGCGCCAGCAGCTTAGGGAGGGGCAATGAGCAGTTCTTC.

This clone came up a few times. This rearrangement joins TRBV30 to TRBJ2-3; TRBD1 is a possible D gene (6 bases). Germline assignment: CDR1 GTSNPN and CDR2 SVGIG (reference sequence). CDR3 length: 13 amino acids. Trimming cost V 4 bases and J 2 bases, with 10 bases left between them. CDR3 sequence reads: CAWMGADTDTQYF. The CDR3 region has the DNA TGTGCCTGGATGGGGGCCGACACAGATACGCAGTATTTT.

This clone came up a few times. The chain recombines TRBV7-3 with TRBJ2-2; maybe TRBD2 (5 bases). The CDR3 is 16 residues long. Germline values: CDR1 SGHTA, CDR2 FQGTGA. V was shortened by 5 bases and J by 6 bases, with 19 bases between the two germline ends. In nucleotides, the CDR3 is TGTGCCAGCAGCGCAGTTCTAGCTGCGGCCGCCGGGGAGCTGTTTTTT. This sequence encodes CASSAVLAAAAGELFF.

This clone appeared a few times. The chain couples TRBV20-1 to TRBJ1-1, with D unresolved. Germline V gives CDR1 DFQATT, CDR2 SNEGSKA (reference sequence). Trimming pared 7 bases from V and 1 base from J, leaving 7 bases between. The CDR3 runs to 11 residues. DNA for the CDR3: TGCAGTGAAACTCGGAACACTGAAGCTTTCTTT. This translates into CSETRNTEAFF.

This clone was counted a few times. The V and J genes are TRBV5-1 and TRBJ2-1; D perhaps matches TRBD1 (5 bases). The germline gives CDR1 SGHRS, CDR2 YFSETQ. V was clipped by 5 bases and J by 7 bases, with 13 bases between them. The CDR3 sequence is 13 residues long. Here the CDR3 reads CASRLGQGNEQFF. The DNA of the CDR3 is TGCGCCAGCAGGCTAGGGCAGGGTAATGAGCAGTTCTTC.

CDR3 in DNA: TGCGCCAGCAGTCGCGCCCACAATGAGCAGTTCTTC. This sequence encodes CASSRAHNEQFF. V is TRBV5-1 and J is TRBJ2-1; no reliable D call. Germline V gene data show CDR1 as SGHRS and CDR2 as YFSETQ. The CDR3 covers 12 residues. Trimming shortened V by 5 bases and J by 5 bases, and 8 bases separated the two germline ends.

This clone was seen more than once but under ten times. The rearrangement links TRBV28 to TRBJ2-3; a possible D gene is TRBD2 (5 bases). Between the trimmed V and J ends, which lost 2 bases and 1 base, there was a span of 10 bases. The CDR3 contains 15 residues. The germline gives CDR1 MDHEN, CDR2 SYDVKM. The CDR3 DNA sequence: TGTGCCAGCAGTTTAGGATTGGAGGGCACAGATACGCAGTATTTT. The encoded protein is CASSLGLEGTDTQYF.

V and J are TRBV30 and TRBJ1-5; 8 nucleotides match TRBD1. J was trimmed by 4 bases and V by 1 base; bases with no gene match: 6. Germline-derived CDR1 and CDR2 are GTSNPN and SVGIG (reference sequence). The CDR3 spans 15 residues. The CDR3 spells CAWSASGQANQPQHF. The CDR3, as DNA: TGTGCCTGGAGTGCTTCGGGACAGGCTAATCAGCCCCAGCATTTT.

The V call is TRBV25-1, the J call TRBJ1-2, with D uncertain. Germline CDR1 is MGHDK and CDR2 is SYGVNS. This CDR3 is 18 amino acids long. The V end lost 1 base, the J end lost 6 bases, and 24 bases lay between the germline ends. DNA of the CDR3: TGTGCCAGCAGTGAATCTGTGGACTCTGGAACTCCCCTTGATGGCTACACCTTC. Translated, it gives CASSESVDSGTPLDGYTF.